This T cell receptor beta chain comes out of a study of cytomegalovirus exposure and HLA in healthy donors. From germline, CDR1 is SGHRS and CDR2 YFSETQ. The CDR3 runs to 17 residues. Deletions cut 3 bases from V and 2 bases from J, with 17 bases between. Findings and limits, study-wide: Follow-up analysis later connected one missense variant in DCLRE1C with trimming of TCR beta V- and J-genes. Reports showed the classifier diagnosing cytomegalovirus status with high specificity and sensitivity.

The PCR ran on 60 Vbeta and 13 Jbeta primers. Sequenced by immunoSEQ multiplex PCR; TCRdb stores in-frame clones only, minus some. Here the sample spans approximately 170,000 clones, approximately 88% being singletons. Points on this clone: Its antigen is undetermined.

The sequence was obtained from a boy between 2 and 10 years old in good health and CMV-seronegative. Specimen: PBMCs. V usage is TRBV5-1 and J usage is TRBJ2-2; tentative D call: TRBD2 (6 bases). The CDR3 bases are TGCGCCAGCAGCTCCCCCCGCGGCGGGGAAAACACCGGGGAGCTGTTTTTT. Protein product: CASSSPRGGENTGELFF.